The 18 T cell receptor beta chains given below trace back to one sample, sequenced in a study of cytomegalovirus exposure and HLA in healthy donors. The method was immunoSEQ multiplex PCR; TCRdb's version includes in-frame clones alone and lacks a portion of them. The sample has about 200,000 clones, less than 90% seen once; the top ten hold around 5.6%. The sample was PBMCs. Receptors originate from a woman between 18 and 29 years old in good health and CMV-seronegative.

This chain connects TRBV7-8 to TRBJ2-7, with D unresolved. This CDR3 region has 13 residues. With 1 base removed from V and 4 bases from J, the gap between germline ends came to 8 bases. Germline loops: CDR1 SGHVS, CDR2 FQNEAQ. As DNA, the CDR3 is TGTGCCAGCAGCTTAGAGGACGGGTACGAGCAGTACTTC. Translated, it gives CASSLEDGYEQYF.

The chain recombines TRBV29-1 with TRBJ2-5; no reliable D call. Trimming cost V 8 bases and J 5 bases, with 15 bases left between them. The CDR3 loop spans 12 amino acids. In germline, CDR1 is SQVTM, CDR2 ANQGSEA. CDR3 bases: TGCAGCTTCGCATGGGATCAGGAGACCCAGTACTTC. Its translation: CSFAWDQETQYF.

The rearrangement joins TRBV29-1 to TRBJ1-1; 8 bases fit TRBD1. Germline V gene sequence: CDR1 SQVTM, CDR2 ANQGSEA. Trimming at V came to 7 bases and at J to 0 bases, leaving 4 bases not matched to a gene. This CDR3 contains 13 residues. CDR3 in amino acids: CSGGQVMNTEAFF. The CDR3 bases are TGCAGCGGGGGACAGGTCATGAACACTGAAGCTTTCTTT.

The chain carries TRBV5-6 and TRBJ2-5, with TRBD1 matching over 9 bases. The V gene's germline CDR1 is SGHDT and CDR2 YYEEEE. The CDR3 sequence is 14 residues long. The junction had 9 bases not matched to a gene; V was cut back by 7 bases and J by 5 bases. CDR3 region: CASFHRGPGETQYF. The CDR3, as DNA: TGTGCCAGCTTCCACAGGGGGCCAGGGGAGACCCAGTACTTC.

The count of this clone is one. This rearrangement joins TRBV27 to TRBJ1-2; 7 nucleotides agree with TRBD1. CDR1 is MNHEY and CDR2 is SMNVEV in the germline V gene (reference sequence). J was trimmed by 7 bases and V by 4 bases; bases with no gene match: 9. The CDR3 extends over 14 amino acids. CDR3 in DNA: TGTGCCAGCAGTTCCCGGACAGGATGGAGTGGCTACACCTTC. Its translation is CASSSRTGWSGYTF.

J is TRBJ2-7 and V is TRBV19; 11 positions agree with TRBD1. Per germline, CDR1 LNHDA and CDR2 SQIVND (reference sequence). The V gene end was trimmed by 4 bases and the J gene end by 4 bases; junction bases not matched to a gene: 6. The CDR3 runs 15 residues. The CDR3 sequence: CASSNGQGASYEQYF. The CDR3 bases are TGTGCCAGTAGTAACGGACAGGGGGCATCTTACGAGCAGTACTTC.

V gene TRBV7-8 combines with J gene TRBJ2-7, with 9 bases matching TRBD1. Trimming cost V 5 bases and J 2 bases; bases outside gene matches: 13. CDR1 is SGHVS and CDR2 is FQNEAQ in the germline V gene. This CDR3 region has 17 residues. The CDR3, as DNA: TGTGCCAGCAGCCCTATTACCCGGGGACAGGGTGCCTACGAGCAGTACTTC. It encodes CASSPITRGQGAYEQYF.

In this sample, this clone turned up many times. The chain combines TRBV18 with TRBJ2-1; TRBD1 might be the D (6 bases). The CDR3 has 12 amino acids. Deletions cut 3 bases from V and 7 bases from J, with 7 bases between. CDR1 is KGHSH and CDR2 is LQKENI in the germline V gene. Written as DNA, the CDR3 is TGTGCCAGCTCACCCACAGGGAATGAGCAGTTCTTC. As protein: CASSPTGNEQFF.

In this sample, this clone turned up once. CDR3 DNA: TGTGCCAGCAGCTTAAGGGGGGGCCCTTTCCAAGAGACCCAGTACTTC. Translated, it gives CASSLRGGPFQETQYF. The V and J genes are TRBV7-8 and TRBJ2-5; maybe TRBD2 (7 bases). Germline CDR1 and CDR2: SGHVS and FQNEAQ. V was clipped by 2 bases and J by 1 base, with 14 bases between them. The CDR3 is made up of 16 amino acids.

V gene TRBV7-9 combines with J gene TRBJ2-5, with a weak D call TRBD1 (6 bases). CDR1 is SEHNR, CDR2 FQNEAQ, per germline (reference sequence). V was cut by 5 bases and J by 5 bases, with 18 bases left in between. This CDR3 comprises 15 residues. The CDR3 DNA reads TGTGCCAGCAGCCGAACCCCTACAGGGTGGGAGACCCAGTACTTC. Amino acids: CASSRTPTGWETQYF.

This chain uses TRBV11-2 with TRBJ2-1; D might be TRBD2 (6 bases). V lost 6 bases to trimming and J lost 0 bases, with 18 bases between them. There are 17 residues in the CDR3. CDR1 and CDR2 (germline): SGHAT, FQNNGV. The CDR3 coding sequence is TGTGCCAGCAGGAAACCGGGGCGGGACCCCTCCTACAATGAGCAGTTCTTC. Its translation: CASRKPGRDPSYNEQFF.

This clone was observed a handful of times. The rearrangement links TRBV6-5 to TRBJ1-5; tentatively, D is TRBD1 (6 bases). Looked up from germline, CDR1 is MNHEY and CDR2 is SVGAGI. This CDR3 is built from 13 residues. The V end was cut by 5 bases, the J end by 7 bases, with 12 bases between. CDR3 residues: CASSTLGGQPQHF. CDR3 nucleotides: TGTGCCAGCAGTACACTTGGGGGCCAGCCCCAGCATTTT.

V usage is TRBV19 and J usage is TRBJ2-1; tentatively, D is TRBD1 (6 bases). The CDR3 sequence is 14 residues long. V shed 7 bases and J shed 10 bases, with 20 bases lying between them. Germline V gene lookup returns CDR1 LNHDA and CDR2 SQIVND (reference sequence). As DNA, the CDR3 is TGTGCCAGTACCACAGGGTTCAATCACAGGGAGCAGTTCTTC. Amino acids: CASTTGFNHREQFF.

This chain connects TRBV18 to TRBJ1-5; D perhaps matches TRBD1 (6 bases). This CDR3 is 13 amino acids long. The V gene's germline CDR1 is KGHSH and CDR2 LQKENI. Trimming left V 5 bases short and J 6 bases short, with 11 bases between. For the CDR3, the DNA is TGTGCCAGCTCAGTACAGGGTCGTCAGCCCCAGCATTTT. Translated: CASSVQGRQPQHF.

The rearrangement links TRBV5-1 to TRBJ1-3, with D unclear. CDR3 size: 15 residues. Germline V gene sequence: CDR1 SGHRS, CDR2 YFSETQ. V was trimmed by 0 bases and J by 0 bases, leaving 7 bases between them. CDR3 region: CASSLAPSSGNTIYF. The CDR3 DNA is TGCGCCAGCAGCTTGGCCCCCAGCTCTGGAAACACCATATATTTT.

This chain uses TRBV27 with TRBJ1-2, with 7 bases aligning to TRBD1. This CDR3 is 13 amino acids long. Losses at the gene ends were 8 bases for V and 4 bases for J; bases not matched to a gene: 7. Germline V gene sequence: CDR1 MNHEY, CDR2 SMNVEV (reference sequence). This CDR3 reads CASRQGYGYGYTF. The CDR3 DNA follows: TGTGCCAGCCGACAGGGTTACGGCTATGGCTACACCTTC.

The V call is TRBV5-1, the J call TRBJ2-3; 7 bases are shared with TRBD2. Germline values: CDR1 SGHRS, CDR2 YFSETQ. The V segment lost 4 bases and the J segment 4 bases; nucleotides outside the gene matches: 6. The CDR3 extends over 14 amino acids. This chain's CDR3 is CASSERLASDTQYF. The CDR3 DNA reads as TGCGCCAGCAGCGAACGACTAGCATCAGATACGCAGTATTTT.

This clone has just a few counts. This sequence joins TRBV6-1 and TRBJ1-5; D call uncertain. The CDR3 extends over 16 amino acids. CDR1 MNHNS and CDR2 SASEGT come from the germline V gene. The V end was cut by 3 bases, the J end by 3 bases, with 15 bases between. CDR3 bases: TGTGCCAGCAGTGAGTTTGAAAGTCGGAACAATCAGCCCCAGCATTTT. This codes for CASSEFESRNNQPQHF.